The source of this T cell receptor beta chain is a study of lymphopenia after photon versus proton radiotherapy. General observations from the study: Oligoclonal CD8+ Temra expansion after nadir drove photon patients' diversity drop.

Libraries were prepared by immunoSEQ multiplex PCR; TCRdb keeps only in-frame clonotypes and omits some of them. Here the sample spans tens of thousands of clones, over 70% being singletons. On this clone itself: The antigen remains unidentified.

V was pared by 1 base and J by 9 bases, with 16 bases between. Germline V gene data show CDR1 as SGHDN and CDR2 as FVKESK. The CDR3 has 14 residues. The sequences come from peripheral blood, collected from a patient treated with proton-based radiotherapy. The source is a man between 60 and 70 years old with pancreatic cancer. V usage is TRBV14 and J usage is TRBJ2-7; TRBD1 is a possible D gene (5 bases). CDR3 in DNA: TGTGCCAGCAGCCAAGTAGGCAGGGCCCAAGGGCAGTACTTC. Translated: CASSQVGRAQGQYF.